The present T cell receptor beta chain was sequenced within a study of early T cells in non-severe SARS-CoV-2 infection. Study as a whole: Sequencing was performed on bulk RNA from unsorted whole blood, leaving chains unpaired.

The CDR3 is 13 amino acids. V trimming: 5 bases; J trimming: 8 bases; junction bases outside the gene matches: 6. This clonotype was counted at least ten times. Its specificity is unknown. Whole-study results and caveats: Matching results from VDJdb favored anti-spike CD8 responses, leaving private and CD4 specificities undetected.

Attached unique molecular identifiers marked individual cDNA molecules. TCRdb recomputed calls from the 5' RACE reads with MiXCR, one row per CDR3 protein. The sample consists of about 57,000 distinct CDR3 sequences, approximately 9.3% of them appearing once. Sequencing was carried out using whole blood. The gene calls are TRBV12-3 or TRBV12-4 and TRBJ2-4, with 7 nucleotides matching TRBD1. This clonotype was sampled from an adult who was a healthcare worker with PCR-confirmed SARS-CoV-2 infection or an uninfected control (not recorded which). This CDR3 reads CASSGTGADIQYF. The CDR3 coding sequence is TGTGCCAGCAGTGGAACAGGGGCGGACATTCAGTACTTC.